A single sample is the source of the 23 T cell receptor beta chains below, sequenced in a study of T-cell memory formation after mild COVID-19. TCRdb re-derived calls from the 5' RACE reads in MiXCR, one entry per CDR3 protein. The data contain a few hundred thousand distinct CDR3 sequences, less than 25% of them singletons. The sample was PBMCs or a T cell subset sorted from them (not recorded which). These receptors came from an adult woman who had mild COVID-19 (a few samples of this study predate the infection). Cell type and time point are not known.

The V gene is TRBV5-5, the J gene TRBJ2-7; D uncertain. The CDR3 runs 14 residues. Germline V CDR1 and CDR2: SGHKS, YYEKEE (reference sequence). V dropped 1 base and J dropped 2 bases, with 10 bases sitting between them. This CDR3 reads CASSLFGVTYEQYF. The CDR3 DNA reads TGTGCCAGCAGCTTGTTTGGGGTAACCTACGAGCAGTACTTC.

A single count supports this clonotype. The CDR3 sequence is CASSHFAPGRDGYTF. CDR3 DNA: TGCGCCAGCAGCCACTTCGCCCCGGGAAGGGATGGCTACACCTTC. The chain employs TRBV4-1 and TRBJ1-2, with D unresolved. V was pared by 3 bases and J by 6 bases, with 17 bases between. CDR1 is MGHRA, CDR2 YSYEKL, per germline. The CDR3 totals 15 residues.

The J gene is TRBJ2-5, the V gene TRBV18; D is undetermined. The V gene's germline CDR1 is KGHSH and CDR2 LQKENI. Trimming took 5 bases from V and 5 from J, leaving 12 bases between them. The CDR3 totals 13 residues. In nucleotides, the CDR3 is TGTGCCAGCTCATCTGGGTTCGGCGAGACCCAGTACTTC. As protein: CASSSGFGETQYF.

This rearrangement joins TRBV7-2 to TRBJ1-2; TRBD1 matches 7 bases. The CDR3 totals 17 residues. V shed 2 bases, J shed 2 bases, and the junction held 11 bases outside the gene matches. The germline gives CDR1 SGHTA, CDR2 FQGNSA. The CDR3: CASSLSGPEGANYGYTF. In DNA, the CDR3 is TGTGCCAGCAGCTTATCCGGTCCCGAGGGGGCGAACTATGGCTACACCTTC.

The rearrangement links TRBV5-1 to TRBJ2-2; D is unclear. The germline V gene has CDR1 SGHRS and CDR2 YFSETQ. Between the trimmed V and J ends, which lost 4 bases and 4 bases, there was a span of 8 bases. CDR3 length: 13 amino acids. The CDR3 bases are TGCGCCAGCAGCCGAATTCCCACCGGGGAGCTGTTTTTT. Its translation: CASSRIPTGELFF.

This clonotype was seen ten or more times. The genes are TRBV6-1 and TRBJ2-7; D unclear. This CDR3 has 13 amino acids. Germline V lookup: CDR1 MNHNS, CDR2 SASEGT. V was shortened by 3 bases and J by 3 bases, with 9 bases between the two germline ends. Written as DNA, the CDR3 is TGTGCCAGCAGTGATAGGGAAAACTACGAGCAGTACTTC. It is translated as CASSDRENYEQYF.

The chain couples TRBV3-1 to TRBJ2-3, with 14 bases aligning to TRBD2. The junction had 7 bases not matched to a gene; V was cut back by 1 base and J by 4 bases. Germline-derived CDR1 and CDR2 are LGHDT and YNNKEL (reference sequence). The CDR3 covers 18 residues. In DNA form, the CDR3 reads TGTGCCAGCAGCCAAGCGCGACTAGCGGGAGGGCCGGCAGATACGCAGTATTTT. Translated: CASSQARLAGGPADTQYF.

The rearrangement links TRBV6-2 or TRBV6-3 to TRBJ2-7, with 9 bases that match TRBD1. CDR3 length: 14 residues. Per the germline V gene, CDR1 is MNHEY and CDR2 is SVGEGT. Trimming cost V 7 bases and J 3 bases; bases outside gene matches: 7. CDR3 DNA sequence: TGTGCCAGCACACCGGACAGGGGATTCTACGAGCAGTACTTC. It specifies CASTPDRGFYEQYF.

CDR3 protein: CASSFDRTSGYQETQYF. The CDR3 coding sequence is TGTGCCAGCAGCTTCGACCGGACTAGCGGGTACCAAGAGACCCAGTACTTC. V gene TRBV5-6 combines with J gene TRBJ2-5; 11 bases align to TRBD2. This CDR3 contains 17 residues. After removal of 2 bases from V and 0 bases from J, the junction contained 6 bases not matched to a gene. Germline CDR1 reads SGHDT; CDR2 reads YYEEEE.

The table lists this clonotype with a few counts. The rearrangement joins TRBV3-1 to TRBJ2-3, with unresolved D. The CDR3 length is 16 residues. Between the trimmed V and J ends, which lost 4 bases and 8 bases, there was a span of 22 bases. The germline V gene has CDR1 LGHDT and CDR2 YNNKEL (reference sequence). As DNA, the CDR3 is TGTGCCAGCAGCCCAACGTCCACACTTGTAATCCCTACGCAGTATTTT. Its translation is CASSPTSTLVIPTQYF.

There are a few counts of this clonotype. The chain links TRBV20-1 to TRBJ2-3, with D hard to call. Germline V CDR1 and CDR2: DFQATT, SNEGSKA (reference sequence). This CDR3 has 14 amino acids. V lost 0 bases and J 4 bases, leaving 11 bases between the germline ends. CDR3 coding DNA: TGCAGTGCTAGAGACGAAGCGCTAGCAGATACGCAGTATTTT. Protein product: CSARDEALADTQYF.

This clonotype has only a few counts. The CDR3 nucleotides read TGTGCCAGTAGTATAATTCCGAGAGAGGAGCAGTTCTTC. Translating it yields CASSIIPREEQFF. V and J are TRBV19 and TRBJ2-1; D remains unclear. Germline loops: CDR1 LNHDA, CDR2 SQIVND (reference sequence). The CDR3 extends over 13 amino acids. V dropped 2 bases and J dropped 10 bases, with 12 bases sitting between them.

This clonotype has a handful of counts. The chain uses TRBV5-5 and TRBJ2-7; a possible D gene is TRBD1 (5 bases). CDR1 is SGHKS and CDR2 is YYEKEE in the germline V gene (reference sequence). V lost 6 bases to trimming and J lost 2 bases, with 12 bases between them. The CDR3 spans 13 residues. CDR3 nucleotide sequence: TGTGCCAGCACCAGGGCAGGTACCTACGAGCAGTACTTC. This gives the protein CASTRAGTYEQYF. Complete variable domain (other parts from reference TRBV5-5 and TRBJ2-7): DAGVTQSPTHLIKTRGQQVTLRCSPISGHKSVSWYQQVLGQGPQFIFQYYEKEERGRGNFPDRFSARQFPNYSSELNVNALLLGDSALYLCASTRAGTYEQYFGPGTRLTVT.

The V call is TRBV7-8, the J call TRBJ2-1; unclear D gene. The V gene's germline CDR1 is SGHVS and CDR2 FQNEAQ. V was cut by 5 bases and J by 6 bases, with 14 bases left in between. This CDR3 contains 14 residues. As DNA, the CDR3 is TGTGCCAGCAGCCCCGGTTATGTCGGCAATGAGCAGTTCTTC. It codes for CASSPGYVGNEQFF.

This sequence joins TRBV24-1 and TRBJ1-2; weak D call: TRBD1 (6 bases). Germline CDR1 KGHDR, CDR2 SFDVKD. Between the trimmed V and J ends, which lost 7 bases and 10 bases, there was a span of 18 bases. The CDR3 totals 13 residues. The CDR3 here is CATSPTGSHFYTF. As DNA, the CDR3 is TGTGCCACCAGCCCAACAGGGAGCCACTTCTACACCTTC.

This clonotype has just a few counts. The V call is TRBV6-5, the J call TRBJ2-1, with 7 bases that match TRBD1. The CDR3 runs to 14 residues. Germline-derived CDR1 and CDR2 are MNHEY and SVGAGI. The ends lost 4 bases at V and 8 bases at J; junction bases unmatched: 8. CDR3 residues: CASSLRDSQDEQFF. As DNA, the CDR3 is TGTGCCAGCAGTTTAAGGGACAGCCAAGATGAGCAGTTCTTC.

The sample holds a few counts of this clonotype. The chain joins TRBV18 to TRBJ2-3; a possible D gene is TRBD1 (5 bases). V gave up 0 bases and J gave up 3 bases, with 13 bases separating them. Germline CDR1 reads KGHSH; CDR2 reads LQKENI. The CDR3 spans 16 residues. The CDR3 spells CASSPPGRAQTDTQYF. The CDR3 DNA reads TGTGCCAGCTCACCACCGGGCAGGGCCCAAACAGATACGCAGTATTTT.

The CDR3 DNA reads as TGCGCCAGCAGCGACCTCGGAACAGGGGGCGAAAAACTGTTTTTT. It codes for CASSDLGTGGEKLFF. This chain links TRBV5-1 with TRBJ1-4; 9 bases are shared with TRBD1. V shed 4 bases and J 8 bases; nucleotides not matched to a gene: 9. This CDR3 has 15 amino acids. Germline V CDR1 and CDR2: SGHRS, YFSETQ.

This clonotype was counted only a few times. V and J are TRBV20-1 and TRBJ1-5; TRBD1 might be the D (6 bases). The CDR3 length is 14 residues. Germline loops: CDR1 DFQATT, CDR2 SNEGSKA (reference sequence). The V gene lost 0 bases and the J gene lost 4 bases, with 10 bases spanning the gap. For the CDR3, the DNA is TGCAGTGCTAGAGATATAGGGGGGAATCAGCCCCAGCATTTT. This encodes CSARDIGGNQPQHF.

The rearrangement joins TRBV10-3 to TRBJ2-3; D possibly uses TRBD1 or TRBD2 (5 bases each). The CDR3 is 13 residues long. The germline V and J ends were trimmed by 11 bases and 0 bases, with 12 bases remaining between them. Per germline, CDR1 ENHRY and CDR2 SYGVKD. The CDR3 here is CAHRDGSTDTQYF. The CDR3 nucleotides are TGTGCCCACCGGGACGGTAGCACAGATACGCAGTATTTT.

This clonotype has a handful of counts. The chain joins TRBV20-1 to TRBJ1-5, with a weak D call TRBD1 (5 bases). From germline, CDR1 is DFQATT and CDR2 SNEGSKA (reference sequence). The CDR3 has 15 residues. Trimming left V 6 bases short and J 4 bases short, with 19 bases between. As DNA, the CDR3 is TGCAGTGCCAGGCGACCGGGGGTAGGGAATCAGCCCCAGCATTTT. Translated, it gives CSARRPGVGNQPQHF.

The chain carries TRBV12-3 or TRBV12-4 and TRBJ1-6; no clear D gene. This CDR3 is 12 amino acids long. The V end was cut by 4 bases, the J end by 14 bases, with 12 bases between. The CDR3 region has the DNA TGTGCCAGCAGTTGGCAGGTAGGATCCCTCCACTTT. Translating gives CASSWQVGSLHF.

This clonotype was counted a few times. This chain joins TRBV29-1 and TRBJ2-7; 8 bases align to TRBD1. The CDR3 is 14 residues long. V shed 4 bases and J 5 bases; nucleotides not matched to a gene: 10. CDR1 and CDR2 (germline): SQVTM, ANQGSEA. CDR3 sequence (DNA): TGCAGCGTTGTAGGGACAGGCGTTATGGACGAGCAGTACTTC. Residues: CSVVGTGVMDEQYF.